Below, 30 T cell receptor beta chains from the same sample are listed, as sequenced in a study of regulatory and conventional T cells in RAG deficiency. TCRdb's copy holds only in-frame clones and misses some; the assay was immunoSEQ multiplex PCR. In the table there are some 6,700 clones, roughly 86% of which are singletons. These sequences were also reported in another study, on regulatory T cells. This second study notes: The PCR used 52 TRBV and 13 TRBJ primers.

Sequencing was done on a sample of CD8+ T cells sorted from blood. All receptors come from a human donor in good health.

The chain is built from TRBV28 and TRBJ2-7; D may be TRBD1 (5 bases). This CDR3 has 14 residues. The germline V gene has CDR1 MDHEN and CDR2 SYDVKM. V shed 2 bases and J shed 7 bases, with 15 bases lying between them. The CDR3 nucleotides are TGTGCCAGCAGTTTACCTCAGGGCGGTTTTGAGCAGTACTTC. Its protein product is CASSLPQGGFEQYF.

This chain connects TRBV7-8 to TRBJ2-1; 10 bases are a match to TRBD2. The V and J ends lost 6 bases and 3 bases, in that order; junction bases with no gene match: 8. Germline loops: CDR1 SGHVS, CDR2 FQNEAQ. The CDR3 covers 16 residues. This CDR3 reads CASSSIAGGFYNEQFF. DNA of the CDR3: TGTGCCAGCAGTTCTATAGCGGGGGGATTCTACAATGAGCAGTTCTTC.

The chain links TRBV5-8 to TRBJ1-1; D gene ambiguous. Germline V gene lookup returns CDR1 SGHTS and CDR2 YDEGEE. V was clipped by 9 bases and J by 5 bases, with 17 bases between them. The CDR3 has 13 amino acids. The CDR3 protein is CATERNMGTEAFF. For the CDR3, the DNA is TGTGCCACCGAGAGAAACATGGGGACTGAAGCTTTCTTT.

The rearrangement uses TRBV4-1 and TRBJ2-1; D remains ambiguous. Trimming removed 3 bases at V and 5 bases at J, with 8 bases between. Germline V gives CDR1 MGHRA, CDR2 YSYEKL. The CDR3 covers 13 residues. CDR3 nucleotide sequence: TGCGCCAGCAGCCATCAGTCGAACAATGAGCAGTTCTTC. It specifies CASSHQSNNEQFF.

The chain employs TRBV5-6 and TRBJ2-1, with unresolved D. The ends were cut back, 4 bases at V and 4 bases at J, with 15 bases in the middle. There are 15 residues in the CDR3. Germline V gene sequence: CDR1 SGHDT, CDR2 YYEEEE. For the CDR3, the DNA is TGTGCCAGCAGCCTCTCGAGTCAGGAATACAATGAGCAGTTCTTC. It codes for CASSLSSQEYNEQFF.

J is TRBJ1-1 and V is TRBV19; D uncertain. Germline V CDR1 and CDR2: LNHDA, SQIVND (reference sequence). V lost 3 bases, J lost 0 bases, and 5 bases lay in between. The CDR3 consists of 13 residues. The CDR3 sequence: CASSIYMNTEAFF. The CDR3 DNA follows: TGTGCCAGTAGTATCTACATGAACACTGAAGCTTTCTTT. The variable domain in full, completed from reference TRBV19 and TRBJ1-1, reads DGGITQSPKYLFRKEGQNVTLSCEQNLNHDAMYWYRQDPGQGLRLIYYSQIVNDFQKGDIAEGYSVSREKKESFPLTVTSAQKNPTAFYLCASSIYMNTEAFFGQGTRLTVV.

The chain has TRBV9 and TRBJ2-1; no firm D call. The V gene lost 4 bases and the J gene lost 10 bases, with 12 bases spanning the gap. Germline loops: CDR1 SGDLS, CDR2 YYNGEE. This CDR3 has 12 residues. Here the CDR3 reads CASSIQEPEQFF. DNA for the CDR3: TGTGCCAGCAGCATACAAGAACCGGAGCAGTTCTTC. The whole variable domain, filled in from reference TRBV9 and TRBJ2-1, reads DSGVTQTPKHLITATGQRVTLRCSPRSGDLSVYWYQQSLDQGLQFLIQYYNGEERAKGNILERFSAQQFPDLHSELNLSSLELGDSALYFCASSIQEPEQFFGPGTRLTVL.

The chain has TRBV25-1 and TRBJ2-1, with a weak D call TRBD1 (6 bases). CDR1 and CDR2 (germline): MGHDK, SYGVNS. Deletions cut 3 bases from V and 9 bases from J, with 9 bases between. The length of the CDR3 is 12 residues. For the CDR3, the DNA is TGTGCCAGCAGTGACAGAGGGGGTGAGCAGTTCTTC. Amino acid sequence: CASSDRGGEQFF.

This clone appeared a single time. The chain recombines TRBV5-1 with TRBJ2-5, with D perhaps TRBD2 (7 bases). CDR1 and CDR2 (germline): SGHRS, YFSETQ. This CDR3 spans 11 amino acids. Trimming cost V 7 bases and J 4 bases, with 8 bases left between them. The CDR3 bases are TGCGCCAGCGGGGGGGCAGAGACCCAGTACTTC. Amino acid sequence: CASGGAETQYF.

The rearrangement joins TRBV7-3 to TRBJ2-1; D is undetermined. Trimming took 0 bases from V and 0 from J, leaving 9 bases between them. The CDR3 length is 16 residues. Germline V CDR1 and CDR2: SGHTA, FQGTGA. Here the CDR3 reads CASSLTSESSYNEQFF. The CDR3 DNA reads TGTGCCAGCAGCTTAACATCTGAGAGCTCCTACAATGAGCAGTTCTTC.

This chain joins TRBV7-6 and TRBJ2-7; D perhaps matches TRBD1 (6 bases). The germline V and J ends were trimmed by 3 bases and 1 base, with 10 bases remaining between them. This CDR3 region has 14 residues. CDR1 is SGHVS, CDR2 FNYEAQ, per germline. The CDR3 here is CASSFGQGSYEQYF. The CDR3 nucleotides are TGTGCCAGCAGCTTTGGGCAGGGGTCCTACGAGCAGTACTTC.

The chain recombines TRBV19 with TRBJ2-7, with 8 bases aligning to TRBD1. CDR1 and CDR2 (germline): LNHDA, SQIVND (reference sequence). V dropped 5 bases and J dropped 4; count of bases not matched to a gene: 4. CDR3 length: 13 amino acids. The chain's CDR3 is CASSPGTGYEQYF. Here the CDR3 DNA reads TGTGCCAGTAGTCCCGGGACAGGTTACGAGCAGTACTTC.

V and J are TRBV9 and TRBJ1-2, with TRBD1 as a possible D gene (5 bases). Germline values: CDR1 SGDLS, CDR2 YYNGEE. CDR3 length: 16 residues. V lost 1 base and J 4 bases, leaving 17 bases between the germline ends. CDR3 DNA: TGTGCCAGCAGCGTATCGAGGGAAGGGGTCCTCTATGGCTACACCTTC. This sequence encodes CASSVSREGVLYGYTF.

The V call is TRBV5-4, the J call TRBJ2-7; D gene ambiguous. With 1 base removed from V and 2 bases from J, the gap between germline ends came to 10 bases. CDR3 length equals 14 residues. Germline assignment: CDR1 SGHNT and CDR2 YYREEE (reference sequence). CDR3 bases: TGTGCCAGCAGCTTGAGGCGAAGGACCTACGAGCAGTACTTC. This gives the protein CASSLRRRTYEQYF.

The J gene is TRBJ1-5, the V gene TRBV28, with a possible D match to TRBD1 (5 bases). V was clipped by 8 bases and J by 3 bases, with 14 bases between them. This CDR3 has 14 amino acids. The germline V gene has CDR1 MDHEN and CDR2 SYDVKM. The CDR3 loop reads CASWRAGSNQPQHF. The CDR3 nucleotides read TGTGCCAGCTGGAGGGCAGGGTCCAATCAGCCCCAGCATTTT.

Written as DNA, the CDR3 is TGTGCCAGCAGTGTTGGGGGCGCAGATACGCAGTATTTT. This sequence encodes CASSVGGADTQYF. The chain joins TRBV2 to TRBJ2-3; D is possibly TRBD1 (6 bases). The CDR3 is made up of 13 amino acids. Trimming took 4 bases from V and 4 from J, leaving 9 bases between them. CDR1 SNHLY and CDR2 FYNNEI come from the germline V gene.

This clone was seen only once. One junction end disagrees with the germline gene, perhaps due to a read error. CDR3 DNA: TGTGCCAGCAGCTCCCGTTCGTGGCCCGAGCACTTC. Amino acid sequence: CASSSRSWPEHF. The chain combines TRBV5-7 with TRBJ1-2; no clear D gene. TRBV5-7 is placed among ORFs of uncertain function. CDR3 length equals 12 residues.

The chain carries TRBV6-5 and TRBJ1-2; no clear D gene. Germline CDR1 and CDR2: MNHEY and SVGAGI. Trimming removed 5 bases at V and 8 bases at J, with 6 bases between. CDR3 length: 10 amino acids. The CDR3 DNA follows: TGTGCCAGCAGTGGTCTCGGCTACACCTTC. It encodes CASSGLGYTF.

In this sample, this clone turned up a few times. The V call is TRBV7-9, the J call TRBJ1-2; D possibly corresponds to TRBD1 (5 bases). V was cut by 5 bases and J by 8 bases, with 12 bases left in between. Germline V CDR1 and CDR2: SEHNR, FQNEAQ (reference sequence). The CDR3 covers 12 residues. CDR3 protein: CASSMGDYGYTF. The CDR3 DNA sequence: TGTGCCAGCAGCATGGGGGATTACGGCTACACCTTC.

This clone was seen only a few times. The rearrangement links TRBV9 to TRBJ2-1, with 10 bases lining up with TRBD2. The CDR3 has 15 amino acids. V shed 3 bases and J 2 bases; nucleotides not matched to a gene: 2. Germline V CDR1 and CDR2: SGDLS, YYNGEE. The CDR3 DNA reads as TGTGCCAGCAGCGCCAGCGGGGGGGCCTACAATGAGCAGTTCTTC. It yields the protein CASSASGGAYNEQFF.

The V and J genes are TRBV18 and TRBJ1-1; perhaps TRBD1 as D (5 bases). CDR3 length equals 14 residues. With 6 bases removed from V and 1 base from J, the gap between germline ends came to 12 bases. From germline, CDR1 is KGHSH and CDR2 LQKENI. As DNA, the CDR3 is TGTGCCAGCTCCCTGTGGGGGAAGAACACTGAAGCTTTCTTT. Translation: CASSLWGKNTEAFF.

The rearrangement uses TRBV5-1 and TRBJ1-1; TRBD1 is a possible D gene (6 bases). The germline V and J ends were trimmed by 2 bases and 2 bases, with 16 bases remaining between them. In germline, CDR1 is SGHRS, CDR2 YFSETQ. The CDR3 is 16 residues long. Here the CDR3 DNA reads TGCGCCAGCAGCTTATCCAGGGGACCCTTTAACACTGAAGCTTTCTTT. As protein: CASSLSRGPFNTEAFF. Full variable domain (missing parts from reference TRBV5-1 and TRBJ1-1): KAGVTQTPRYLIKTRGQQVTLSCSPISGHRSVSWYQQTPGQGLQFLFEYFSETQRNKGNFPGRFSGRQFSNSRSEMNVSTLELGDSALYLCASSLSRGPFNTEAFFGQGTRLTVV.

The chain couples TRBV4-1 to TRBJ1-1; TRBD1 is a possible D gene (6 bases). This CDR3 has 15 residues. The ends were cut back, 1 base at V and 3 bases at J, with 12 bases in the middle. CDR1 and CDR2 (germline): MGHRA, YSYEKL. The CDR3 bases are TGCGCCAGCAGCCAAGTGTGGAGGGGGGACACTGAAGCTTTCTTT. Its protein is CASSQVWRGDTEAFF.

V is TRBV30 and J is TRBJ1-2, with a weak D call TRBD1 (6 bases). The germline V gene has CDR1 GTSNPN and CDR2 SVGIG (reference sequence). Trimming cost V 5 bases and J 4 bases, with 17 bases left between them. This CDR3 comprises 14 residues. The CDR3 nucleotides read TGTGCCTGGGCCAACCCGGGACAAGTCTATGGCTACACCTTC. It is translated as CAWANPGQVYGYTF.

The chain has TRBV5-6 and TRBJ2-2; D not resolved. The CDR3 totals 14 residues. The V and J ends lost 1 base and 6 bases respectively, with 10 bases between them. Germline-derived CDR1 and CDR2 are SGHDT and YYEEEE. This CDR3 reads CASSLSLGPGELFF. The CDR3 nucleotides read TGTGCCAGCAGCTTGAGTCTCGGGCCCGGGGAGCTGTTTTTT.

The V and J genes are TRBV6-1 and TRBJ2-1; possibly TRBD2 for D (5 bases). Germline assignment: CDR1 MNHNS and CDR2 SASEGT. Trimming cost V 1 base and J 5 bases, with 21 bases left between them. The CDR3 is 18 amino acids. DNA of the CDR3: TGTGCCAGCAGTGAAGACGGAGGAGCGGCCGTCCGAGACAATGAGCAGTTCTTC. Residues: CASSEDGGAAVRDNEQFF.

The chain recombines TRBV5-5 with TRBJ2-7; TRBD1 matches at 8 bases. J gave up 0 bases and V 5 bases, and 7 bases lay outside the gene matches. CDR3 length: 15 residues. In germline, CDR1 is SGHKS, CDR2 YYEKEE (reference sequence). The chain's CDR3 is CASSFGQGSSYEQYF. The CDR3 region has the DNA TGTGCCAGCAGTTTCGGACAGGGAAGCTCCTACGAGCAGTACTTC.

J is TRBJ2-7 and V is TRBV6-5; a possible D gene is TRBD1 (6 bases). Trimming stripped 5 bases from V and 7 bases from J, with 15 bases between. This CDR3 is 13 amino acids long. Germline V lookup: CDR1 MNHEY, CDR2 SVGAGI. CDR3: CASSPVQGLEQYF. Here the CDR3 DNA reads TGTGCCAGCAGTCCGGTACAGGGATTGGAGCAGTACTTC.

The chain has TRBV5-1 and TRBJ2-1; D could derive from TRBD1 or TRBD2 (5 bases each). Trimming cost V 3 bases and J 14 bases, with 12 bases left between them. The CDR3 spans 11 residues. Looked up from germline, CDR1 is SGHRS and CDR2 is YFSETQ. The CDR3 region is CASSSGKGEFF. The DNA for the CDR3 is TGCGCCAGCAGCTCGGGGAAAGGGGAGTTCTTC.

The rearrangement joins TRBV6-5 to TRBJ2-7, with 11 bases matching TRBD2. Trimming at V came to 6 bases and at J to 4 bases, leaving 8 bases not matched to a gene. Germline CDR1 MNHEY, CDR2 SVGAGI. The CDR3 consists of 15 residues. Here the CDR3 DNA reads TGTGCCAGCAGGGAGCGACTAGCGGGGAGATACGAGCAGTACTTC. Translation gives CASRERLAGRYEQYF.